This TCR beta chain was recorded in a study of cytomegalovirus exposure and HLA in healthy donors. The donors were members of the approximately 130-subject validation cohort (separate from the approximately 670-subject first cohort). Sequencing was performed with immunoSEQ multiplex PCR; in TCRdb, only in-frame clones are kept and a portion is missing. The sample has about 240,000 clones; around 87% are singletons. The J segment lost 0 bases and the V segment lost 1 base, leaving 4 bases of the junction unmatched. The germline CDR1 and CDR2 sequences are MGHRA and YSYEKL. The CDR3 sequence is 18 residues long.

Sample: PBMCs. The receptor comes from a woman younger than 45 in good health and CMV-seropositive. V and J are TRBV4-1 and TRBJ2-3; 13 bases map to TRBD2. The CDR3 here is CASSQVGTSGMSTDTQYF. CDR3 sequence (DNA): TGCGCCAGCAGCCAAGTGGGGACTAGCGGGATGAGCACAGATACGCAGTATTTT.